Listed below are T cell receptor beta chains from one sample, sequenced in a study of T-cell reconstitution after alpha-beta-depleted transplantation in children. TCRdb reanalysed the PCR reads using MiXCR and keeps one entry per CDR3 protein. Found here are more than 300,000 distinct CDR3 sequences, 15% to 20% of them singletons; the top ten hold around 41%. This specimen consisted of PBMCs, mostly from graft donor cells, obtained 360 days after TCRalphabeta/CD19-depleted stem cell transplant. These receptors all come from a male patient aged 2 to 10 who had a stem cell transplant for acute lymphoblastic leukemia, so the T cells may come from the graft donor. Both conserved end residues are part of each CDR3. The D gene is left open where the match is weak. The size field is filled for only some rows; it gives once, few, many or a size class.

NA,TRBJ2-7,many,TRBV6-5,CASRPRLLEHEQYF,TGTGCCAGCAGACCTAGGCTGTTGGAACACGAGCAGTACTTC
TRBD1,TRBJ2-3,once,TRBV4-3,CASSHPWDRPGTDTQYF,TGCGCCAGCAGCCACCCCTGGGACAGGCCTGGCACAGATACGCAGTATTTT
NA,TRBJ1-1,NA,TRBV20-1,CSAVHSRHLNTEAFF,TGCAGTGCGGTACACTCCCGACATCTCAACACTGAAGCTTTCTTT
NA,TRBJ2-1,NA,TRBV14,CASSHKRVEQFF,TGTGCCAGCAGCCATAAACGGGTTGAGCAGTTCTTC
NA,TRBJ2-1,NA,TRBV7-9,CASSLVILNEQFF,TGTGCCAGCAGCTTAGTTATCCTCAATGAGCAGTTCTTC
NA,TRBJ2-2,few,TRBV12-5,CASAPQVVGELFF,TGTGCTAGTGCTCCCCAGGTGGTCGGGGAGCTGTTTTTT
NA,TRBJ2-7,few,TRBV28,CASRLGRGEQYF,TGTGCCAGCAGACTGGGTAGGGGCGAGCAGTACTTC
TRBD2,TRBJ2-1,many,TRBV28,CASSIGLAGPRSEQFF,TGTGCCAGCAGTATCGGACTAGCGGGCCCCCGGTCGGAGCAGTTCTTC
TRBD2,TRBJ2-7,few,TRBV4-3,CASSSGLAGGDEQYF,TGCGCCAGCAGCTCCGGACTAGCGGGAGGGGACGAGCAGTACTTC
TRBD2,TRBJ2-1,NA,TRBV6-2/TRBV6-3,CATWTSVNEQFF,TGTGCCACCTGGACTAGCGTCAATGAGCAGTTCTTC
NA,TRBJ2-3,NA,TRBV12-3/TRBV12-4,CASTPSDSTDTQYF,TGTGCCAGCACCCCTTCCGACAGCACAGATACGCAGTATTTT
NA,TRBJ2-3,NA,TRBV13,CASSFQGGRTDTQYF,TGTGCCAGCAGCTTCCAGGGGGGGCGCACAGATACGCAGTATTTT
NA,TRBJ2-1,NA,TRBV7-9,CASSLSLGYNEQFF,TGTGCCAGCAGCTTGTCTCTAGGCTACAATGAGCAGTTCTTC
NA,TRBJ2-7,many,TRBV7-2,CASRLSGLASYEQYF,TGTGCCAGCAGATTAAGCGGTCTGGCATCCTACGAGCAGTACTTC
NA,TRBJ2-1,NA,TRBV5-1,CASSLLGGSGPVLEQFF,TGCGCCAGCAGCTTGTTGGGGGGTAGCGGACCCGTCTTGGAGCAGTTCTTC
TRBD1,TRBJ1-2,NA,TRBV28,CASSSPDREGYGYTF,TGTGCCAGCAGTTCCCCCGACAGGGAGGGCTATGGCTACACCTTC
NA,TRBJ1-5,NA,TRBV12-3/TRBV12-4,CASSFGDPRPQHF,TGTGCCAGCAGTTTCGGGGACCCTAGGCCCCAGCATTTT